This T cell receptor (beta chain) was recovered during a study of blood T cell repertoires in COVID-19. Study overall: The study drew acute and convalescent COVID-19 samples from the United States, Italy and Spain.

Patients of the Seattle cohort, enrolled during active infection, were followed longitudinally. Looked up from germline, CDR1 is KGHDR and CDR2 is SFDVKD. The CDR3 has 13 amino acids. The V and J ends lost 9 bases and 1 base respectively, with 9 bases between them. The authors' processing: Reference gene primer amplification in the assay estimated nucleated cell counts. Clones were read by immunoSEQ multiplex PCR, and TCRdb kept only the in-frame ones, dropping some. The V and J calls and clone size are taken from that table; D and trimming were inferred from the DNA. The table lists roughly 260,000 clones, around 92% of them singletons, with around 2.6% in the top ten.

The source is a person between 18 and 30 years old with COVID-19, enrolled during active disease. Sequenced sample: peripheral blood. The chain carries TRBV24-1 and TRBJ1-5; TRBD1 is a possible D gene (6 bases). As DNA, the CDR3 is TGTGCCACCTCTGACAGGAGCAATCAGCCCCAGCATTTT. It encodes CATSDRSNQPQHF.